Below, 22 T cell receptor beta chains from the same sample are listed, as sequenced in a study of blood T cell repertoires in COVID-19. TCRdb's copy holds only in-frame clones and misses some; the assay was immunoSEQ multiplex PCR. The sample records hundreds of thousands of clones, approximately 92% being singletons. The sequenced material came from PBMCs or T cells enriched from blood (not recorded which). The receptors derive from a young man who had recovered from COVID-19.

V usage is TRBV7-3 and J usage is TRBJ2-7, with a possible D match to TRBD2 (5 bases). V was trimmed by 4 bases and J by 5 bases, leaving 15 bases between them. The CDR3 sequence is 14 residues long. The V gene's germline CDR1 is SGHTA and CDR2 FQGTGA. CDR3 sequence: CASSSYERAHEQYF. CDR3 nucleotides: TGTGCCAGCAGCTCCTATGAGAGGGCTCACGAGCAGTACTTC.

The chain links TRBV6-2 or TRBV6-3 to TRBJ2-7; perhaps TRBD2 as D (5 bases). Germline values: CDR1 MNHEY, CDR2 SVGEGT. The CDR3 has 13 amino acids. V dropped 4 bases and J dropped 4 bases, with 11 bases sitting between them. The CDR3 DNA follows: TGTGCCAGCAGTTTACAACGGGATTACGAGCAGTACTTC. This codes for CASSLQRDYEQYF.

This clone has just a few counts. The sample contains more than one DNA sequence encoding this CDR3. The chain carries TRBV27 and TRBJ2-2; unclear D gene. The V end was cut by 3 bases, the J end by 4 bases, with 3 bases between. Germline V gene data show CDR1 as MNHEY and CDR2 as SMNVEV (reference sequence). There are 12 residues in the CDR3. The CDR3 nucleotides read TGTGCCAGCAGTTTCGTCACCGGGGAGCTGTTTTTT. Its protein product is CASSFVTGELFF.

The rearrangement joins TRBV19 to TRBJ1-5, with D perhaps matching TRBD1 (6 bases). This CDR3 is built from 15 residues. Trimming stripped 6 bases from V and 7 bases from J, with 19 bases between. The germline CDR1 and CDR2 sequences are LNHDA and SQIVND (reference sequence). The CDR3 sequence is CASRTEQGVSQPQHF. CDR3 in DNA: TGTGCCAGTAGGACCGAACAGGGTGTGTCGCAGCCCCAGCATTTT.

This clone was observed once. The chain uses TRBV7-9 and TRBJ2-7; tentatively, D is TRBD2 (6 bases). The CDR3 is made up of 13 amino acids. Trimming left V 3 bases short and J 6 bases short, with 12 bases between. Germline V CDR1 and CDR2: SEHNR, FQNEAQ (reference sequence). CDR3 sequence (DNA): TGTGCCAGCAGCTTGTCGGGAGTGGGCGAGCAGTACTTC. It yields the protein CASSLSGVGEQYF.

The gene calls are TRBV19 and TRBJ1-2, with D perhaps TRBD1 (5 bases). Germline V gene sequence: CDR1 LNHDA, CDR2 SQIVND (reference sequence). The V gene lost 8 bases and the J gene lost 3 bases, with 13 bases spanning the gap. This CDR3 region has 13 residues. CDR3: CASRQGPDYGYTF. The CDR3 coding sequence is TGTGCCAGTCGGCAGGGTCCCGACTATGGCTACACCTTC. Complete variable domain (other parts from reference TRBV19 and TRBJ1-2): DGGITQSPKYLFRKEGQNVTLSCEQNLNHDAMYWYRQDPGQGLRLIYYSQIVNDFQKGDIAEGYSVSREKKESFPLTVTSAQKNPTAFYLCASRQGPDYGYTFGSGTRLTVV.

The V call is TRBV3-1 (or the pseudogene TRBV3-2), the J call TRBJ1-1, with 7 positions matching TRBD1. V shed 4 bases and J 6 bases; nucleotides not matched to a gene: 8. Germline V CDR1 and CDR2: LGHDT, YNNKEL (reference sequence). This CDR3 region has 14 residues. CDR3 amino acids: CASSPRQGFSEAFF. DNA for the CDR3: TGTGCCAGCAGCCCCCGACAGGGTTTCTCTGAAGCTTTCTTT.

The chain uses TRBV11-2 and TRBJ2-2, with a weak D call TRBD2 (5 bases). V lost 5 bases and J lost 6, with 10 bases in between. The CDR3 runs 13 residues. Per germline, CDR1 SGHAT and CDR2 FQNNGV. The CDR3 sequence: CASSERDPGELFF. CDR3 coding DNA: TGTGCCAGCAGCGAACGGGATCCCGGGGAGCTGTTTTTT.

The chain carries TRBV4-3 and TRBJ2-7; 10 nucleotides agree with TRBD2. J lost 7 bases, V lost 0 bases, and 3 bases had no gene match. CDR3 length: 14 amino acids. CDR1 LGHNA and CDR2 YSLEER come from the germline V gene. CDR3: CASSQELLAGEQYF. As DNA, the CDR3 is TGCGCCAGCAGCCAAGAATTACTAGCGGGGGAGCAGTACTTC.

The chain joins TRBV19 to TRBJ1-5, with D possibly matching TRBD1 (6 bases). The CDR3 length is 16 residues. The germline V gene has CDR1 LNHDA and CDR2 SQIVND (reference sequence). The V end was cut by 3 bases, the J end by 0 bases, with 12 bases between. CDR3: CASSIGTPDSNQPQHF. CDR3 DNA: TGTGCCAGTAGTATTGGGACACCGGATAGCAATCAGCCCCAGCATTTT.

CDR3 sequence: CASSSYRDPAYEQYF. CDR3 nucleotides: TGTGCCAGCAGCTCCTACCGGGATCCAGCCTACGAGCAGTACTTC. The chain employs TRBV9 and TRBJ2-7; perhaps TRBD2 as D (5 bases). The germline V gene encodes CDR1 SGDLS and CDR2 YYNGEE. CDR3 length equals 15 residues. V shed 4 bases and J shed 2 bases, with 16 bases lying between them.

The chain couples TRBV30 to TRBJ1-1; the D is unclear. There are 11 residues in the CDR3. Germline V gives CDR1 GTSNPN, CDR2 SVGIG (reference sequence). Trimming pared 4 bases from V and 13 bases from J, leaving 16 bases between. The CDR3 DNA sequence: TGTGCCTGGACCTTGGAGACTAAGGGTTTCTTT. It specifies CAWTLETKGFF.

The chain employs TRBV28 and TRBJ1-4; D possibly corresponds to TRBD1 (5 bases). CDR1 MDHEN and CDR2 SYDVKM come from the germline V gene. V gave up 10 bases and J gave up 10 bases, with 19 bases separating them. The length of the CDR3 is 13 residues. Here the CDR3 DNA reads TGTGCCATCAAAACGGGCGGGACGGGAAAACTGTTTTTT. Encoded protein: CAIKTGGTGKLFF. The entire variable domain, with the rest obtained from reference TRBV28 and TRBJ1-4, is as follows: DVKVTQSSRYLVKRTGEKVFLECVQDMDHENMFWYRQDPGLGLRLIYFSYDVKMKEKGDIPEGYSVSREKKERFSLILESASTNQTSMYLCAIKTGGTGKLFFGSGTQLSVL.

For the CDR3, the DNA is TGCGCCAGCAGCCCACCTGGGGAGGGGGGCTACCTTGGAACCGGGGAGCTGTTTTTT. Protein: CASSPPGEGGYLGTGELFF. The chain employs TRBV5-1 and TRBJ2-2; D perhaps matches TRBD2 (7 bases). The CDR3 is made up of 19 amino acids. Germline V gene lookup returns CDR1 SGHRS and CDR2 YFSETQ. The germline V and J ends were trimmed by 4 bases and 5 bases, with 27 bases remaining between them.

This clone was found many times. CDR3 loop: CASSPSADRHGYTF. CDR3 nucleotide sequence: TGTGCCAGCAGCCCTAGTGCGGACAGACATGGCTACACCTTC. This chain connects TRBV4-2 to TRBJ1-2; possibly TRBD1 for D (6 bases). V lost 4 bases, J lost 6 bases, and 15 bases lay in between. The CDR3 is made up of 14 amino acids. Germline lookup yields CDR1 LGHNA and CDR2 YNFKEQ.

This clone was seen once. The chain couples TRBV20-1 to TRBJ2-7; a weak D match, TRBD1 (6 bases). CDR1 is DFQATT, CDR2 SNEGSKA, per germline (reference sequence). This CDR3 has 15 residues. Trimming stripped 3 bases from V and 6 bases from J, with 21 bases between. CDR3 in amino acids: CSASQTWDTKPEQYF. The CDR3 nucleotides are TGCAGTGCTAGTCAGACATGGGACACTAAACCCGAGCAGTACTTC.

As DNA, the CDR3 is TGTGCCAGCAGTTTGCCTACAGGGAGAACTGAAGCTTTCTTT. As protein: CASSLPTGRTEAFF. The chain links TRBV28 to TRBJ1-1; a weak D match, TRBD1 (6 bases). V was trimmed by 3 bases and J by 5 bases, leaving 13 bases between them. CDR3 length: 14 amino acids. CDR1 and CDR2 (germline): MDHEN, SYDVKM. The variable domain in full, completed from reference TRBV28 and TRBJ1-1, reads DVKVTQSSRYLVKRTGEKVFLECVQDMDHENMFWYRQDPGLGLRLIYFSYDVKMKEKGDIPEGYSVSREKKERFSLILESASTNQTSMYLCASSLPTGRTEAFFGQGTRLTVV.

In DNA form, the CDR3 reads TGTGCCAGCAGCTTTGGTCCGGGACAGGGCGACTATGGCTACACCTTC. Residues: CASSFGPGQGDYGYTF. V is TRBV7-2 and J is TRBJ1-2; 9 nucleotides match TRBD1. Losses at the gene ends were 3 bases for V and 3 bases for J; bases not matched to a gene: 8. The CDR3 extends over 16 amino acids. The germline V gene has CDR1 SGHTA and CDR2 FQGNSA.

The chain combines TRBV5-8 with TRBJ1-5, with D possibly TRBD1 on 6 matching bases. Germline values: CDR1 SGHTS, CDR2 YDEGEE. V was clipped by 2 bases and J by 3 bases, with 15 bases between them. This CDR3 contains 16 residues. DNA of the CDR3: TGTGCCAGCAGCTTTGGCGGACAGTGGATCAATCAGCCCCAGCATTTT. Translated: CASSFGGQWINQPQHF.

The genes are TRBV7-2 and TRBJ1-2, with a weak D call TRBD1 (6 bases). The V end was cut by 4 bases, the J end by 4 bases, with 16 bases between. Germline V gene lookup returns CDR1 SGHTA and CDR2 FQGNSA. The CDR3 is 15 amino acids. This CDR3 reads CASSSNTGRRYGYTF. As DNA, the CDR3 is TGTGCCAGCAGCTCGAATACAGGGAGACGCTATGGCTACACCTTC.

As regards this clone: One junction end does not reproduce the germline sequence, and a read error may be involved. The rearrangement uses TRBV3-1 (or the pseudogene TRBV3-2) and TRBJ2-4; 10 bases are shared with TRBD2. The CDR3 contains 13 residues. Germline V CDR1 and CDR2: LGHDT, YNNKEL (reference sequence). This CDR3 is CASSQGLAGMGRF. CDR3 nucleotides: TGTGCCAGCAGCCAAGGACTAGCGGGCATGGGGCGCTTC.

This chain connects TRBV7-2 to TRBJ2-7, with D possibly TRBD1 on 6 matching bases. This CDR3 has 15 amino acids. CDR1 and CDR2 from the germline V gene are SGHTA and FQGNSA. Trimming stripped 5 bases from V and 0 bases from J, with 14 bases between. The CDR3 bases are TGTGCCAGCAGCAGAGACAGGCCGAGCTCCTACGAGCAGTACTTC. Amino acid sequence: CASSRDRPSSYEQYF. Full variable domain (remainder filled in from reference TRBV7-2 and TRBJ2-7): GAGVSQSPSNKVTEKGKDVELRCDPISGHTALYWYRQSLGQGLEFLIYFQGNSAPDKSGLPSDRFSAERTGGSVSTLTIQRTQQEDSAVYLCASSRDRPSSYEQYFGPGTRLTVT.